This entry lists 29 T cell receptor beta chains sequenced from one sample in a study of blood T cell repertoires in COVID-19. Profiling relied on immunoSEQ multiplex PCR, and the TCRdb table lists in-frame clones only, not all of them. The sample records about 280,000 clones, around four fifths being singletons. Material for sequencing was peripheral blood. The receptors were sampled from a woman aged 45-65 years who had recovered from COVID-19.

The rearrangement uses TRBV28 and TRBJ2-2; D is undetermined. V was clipped by 8 bases and J by 3 bases, with 13 bases between them. CDR3 length: 14 amino acids. Germline V gene lookup returns CDR1 MDHEN and CDR2 SYDVKM. The CDR3 DNA reads TGTGCCAGCCTCCCCGGTACCTACACCGGGGAGCTGTTTTTT. Protein sequence: CASLPGTYTGELFF.

This clone was counted a few times. The rearrangement joins TRBV5-1 to TRBJ1-2, with D uncertain. This CDR3 comprises 14 residues. The V end was cut by 1 base, the J end by 0 bases, with 7 bases between. CDR1 is SGHRS, CDR2 YFSETQ, per germline. The CDR3 reads CASSLRESNYGYTF. The CDR3 DNA reads TGCGCCAGCAGCTTGCGGGAATCTAACTATGGCTACACCTTC.

The chain employs TRBV5-5 and TRBJ2-7, with 7 nucleotides matching TRBD1. This CDR3 contains 17 residues. Trimming at V came to 3 bases and at J to 9 bases, leaving 21 bases not matched to a gene. Germline CDR1 and CDR2: SGHKS and YYEKEE (reference sequence). This CDR3 is CASSSMPGKTGLSGQYF. The CDR3 nucleotides are TGTGCCAGCAGCTCTATGCCGGGGAAGACAGGGTTAAGCGGGCAGTACTTC.

The rearrangement joins TRBV29-1 to TRBJ1-5; 7 bases agree with TRBD1. V was pared by 4 bases and J by 6 bases, with 9 bases of the junction left unmatched. The V gene's germline CDR1 is SQVTM and CDR2 ANQGSEA. The CDR3 has 14 amino acids. In DNA, the CDR3 is TGCAGCGTTGGGGGGACAGATCCTAGTCAGCCCCAGCATTTT. Translated, it gives CSVGGTDPSQPQHF.

The V gene is TRBV19, the J gene TRBJ2-7; possibly TRBD2 for D (6 bases). Per the germline V gene, CDR1 is LNHDA and CDR2 is SQIVND (reference sequence). This CDR3 comprises 15 residues. V shed 1 base and J shed 4 bases, with 14 bases lying between them. The CDR3 DNA reads as TGTGCCAGTAGTATAGGCGGGATGGCGTATTACGAGCAGTACTTC. Translating gives CASSIGGMAYYEQYF.

This chain connects TRBV10-3 to TRBJ2-1; perhaps TRBD1 as D (5 bases). The CDR3 extends over 13 amino acids. V lost 10 bases, J lost 4 bases, and 14 bases lay in between. Germline V lookup: CDR1 ENHRY, CDR2 SYGVKD. The CDR3 spells CATQKTEYNEQFF. In DNA, the CDR3 is TGTGCCACGCAAAAGACAGAGTACAATGAGCAGTTCTTC.

CDR3 in DNA: TGTGCCAGCAGCTCCGGACTAGCGGGGGCTCACACCGGGGAGCTGTTTTTT. It translates to CASSSGLAGAHTGELFF. The rearrangement joins TRBV7-2 to TRBJ2-2, with TRBD2 matching over 13 bases. V lost 4 bases and J lost 3; bases outside the gene matches: 5. The germline gives CDR1 SGHTA, CDR2 FQGNSA. This CDR3 has 17 amino acids.

Only one count was recorded for this clone. CDR3 protein: CANQPPQGFYEQFF. The CDR3 DNA sequence: TGTGCCAACCAACCGCCACAGGGATTCTATGAGCAGTTCTTC. The rearrangement uses TRBV7-9 and TRBJ2-1; D may be TRBD1 (6 bases). The CDR3 length is 14 residues. V shed 10 bases and J shed 8 bases, with 21 bases lying between them. Germline loops: CDR1 SEHNR, CDR2 FQNEAQ (reference sequence).

The V gene is TRBV11-2, the J gene TRBJ2-2, with D perhaps TRBD2 (6 bases). Germline lookup yields CDR1 SGHAT and CDR2 FQNNGV. Trimming took off 5 bases at V and 5 bases at J, with 18 bases between the two ends. The CDR3 is made up of 16 amino acids. The CDR3 nucleotides read TGTGCCAGCAGCCCCTACAGCAGGGAGGAGACCGGGGAGCTGTTTTTT. Protein: CASSPYSREETGELFF.

The chain has TRBV5-4 and TRBJ1-4; 8 nucleotides align to TRBD1. The CDR3 sequence is 14 residues long. V trimming: 1 base; J trimming: 8 bases; junction bases outside the gene matches: 4. CDR1 is SGHNT and CDR2 is YYREEE in the germline V gene (reference sequence). The CDR3 sequence is CASSLQGANEKLFF. CDR3 coding DNA: TGTGCCAGCAGCTTGCAGGGGGCGAACGAAAAACTGTTTTTT.

The chain carries TRBV28 and TRBJ1-2; D perhaps matches TRBD1 (6 bases). V lost 2 bases and J 8 bases, leaving 15 bases between the germline ends. This CDR3 has 14 residues. From germline, CDR1 is MDHEN and CDR2 SYDVKM. The CDR3 coding sequence is TGTGCCAGCAGTTTAATCCAGGGGACGGAAGGCTACACCTTC. Translating it yields CASSLIQGTEGYTF.

This chain uses TRBV5-5 with TRBJ1-1; weak D call: TRBD1 (5 bases). Germline CDR1 SGHKS, CDR2 YYEKEE (reference sequence). The CDR3 length is 14 residues. Between the trimmed V and J ends, which lost 0 bases and 4 bases, there was a span of 10 bases. In nucleotides, the CDR3 is TGTGCCAGCAGCTTGGGTGGGGGGTCCACTGAAGCTTTCTTT. The encoded protein is CASSLGGGSTEAFF.

The chain has TRBV28 and TRBJ1-5, with 9 bases fitting TRBD1. Germline CDR1 is MDHEN and CDR2 is SYDVKM. Trimming removed 6 bases from V and 3 bases from J; junction bases left unmatched: 12. The CDR3 has 17 residues. The CDR3 nucleotides are TGTGCCAGCAGCGTACCGGGACAGGGTGGGTACAATCAGCCCCAGCATTTT. It codes for CASSVPGQGGYNQPQHF.

The chain carries TRBV15 and TRBJ2-5; D call uncertain. This CDR3 spans 18 amino acids. The germline V gene has CDR1 LNHNV and CDR2 YYDKDF (reference sequence). V was clipped by 0 bases and J by 3 bases, with 20 bases between them. CDR3 loop: CATSRDPVRSQVKETQYF. Written as DNA, the CDR3 is TGTGCCACCAGCAGAGATCCGGTGAGGTCTCAAGTTAAAGAGACCCAGTACTTC.

This rearrangement joins TRBV25-1 to TRBJ2-7; D might be TRBD2 (6 bases). This CDR3 is 12 amino acids long. Germline V gene lookup returns CDR1 MGHDK and CDR2 SYGVNS. V was trimmed by 4 bases and J by 4 bases, leaving 8 bases between them. CDR3 nucleotides: TGTGCCAGCAGTGTGGGAGGTTACGAGCAGTACTTC. Its translation is CASSVGGYEQYF.

The chain has TRBV5-6 and TRBJ1-2; tentative D call: TRBD1 (5 bases). V lost 2 bases, J lost 0 bases, and 11 bases lay in between. In germline, CDR1 is SGHDT, CDR2 YYEEEE. The CDR3 is 15 amino acids. The CDR3 coding sequence is TGTGCCAGCAGCTTCAGACAGACCCCTAACTATGGCTACACCTTC. Its protein product is CASSFRQTPNYGYTF.

This chain connects TRBV4-2 to TRBJ2-3; 12 positions match TRBD2. V shed 1 base, J shed 11 bases, and the junction held 4 bases outside the gene matches. The CDR3 sequence is 14 residues long. The germline V gene has CDR1 LGHNA and CDR2 YNFKEQ. The CDR3 loop is CASSQGLAGARQYF. CDR3 nucleotides: TGTGCCAGCAGCCAAGGACTAGCGGGGGCCAGGCAGTATTTT.

This CDR3 is CASSHQNSGERGYTF. The CDR3 nucleotides are TGTGCCAGCAGCCACCAAAACTCAGGGGAGCGGGGCTACACCTTC. The chain links TRBV11-2 to TRBJ1-2; D perhaps matches TRBD1 (6 bases). The CDR3 length is 15 residues. The V end was cut by 5 bases, the J end by 8 bases, with 21 bases between. The germline V gene encodes CDR1 SGHAT and CDR2 FQNNGV.

The chain couples TRBV28 to TRBJ2-4, with 9 bases identical to TRBD1. This CDR3 comprises 15 residues. The germline V gene encodes CDR1 MDHEN and CDR2 SYDVKM. The V segment lost 5 bases and the J segment 0 bases; nucleotides outside the gene matches: 2. The CDR3 DNA reads TGTGCCAGCAGTGGGACAGGGCTAGCCAAAAACATTCAGTACTTC. The encoded protein is CASSGTGLAKNIQYF.

CDR3 in amino acids: CASTSPGGPDTQYF. The CDR3 DNA sequence: TGTGCCAGCACCTCACCGGGGGGGCCGGATACGCAGTATTTT. The rearrangement uses TRBV6-5 and TRBJ2-3; 8 bases align to TRBD2. Unmatched junction bases numbered 9, after V lost 7 bases and J lost 6 bases. This CDR3 has 14 amino acids. Germline V gene lookup returns CDR1 MNHEY and CDR2 SVGAGI.

This clone was counted a few times. The chain couples TRBV19 to TRBJ1-1, with 7 positions matching TRBD1. The CDR3 has 19 residues. CDR1 is LNHDA and CDR2 is SQIVND in the germline V gene (reference sequence). V gave up 5 bases and J gave up 4 bases; unmatched junction bases: 22. The DNA for the CDR3 is TGTGCCAGTAGTTCAATCCTTACAGGGGAAGGAAGAAAGAGCACTGAAGCTTTCTTT. It is translated as CASSSILTGEGRKSTEAFF.

This clone showed up just once. The CDR3 bases are TGCGCCAGCAGCCGACAGCCAACCTCTGGGGCCAACGTCCTGACTTTC. Residues: CASSRQPTSGANVLTF. The chain combines TRBV4-3 with TRBJ2-6; weak D call: TRBD1 (5 bases). CDR3 length: 16 amino acids. The V end lost 4 bases, the J end lost 0 bases, and 10 bases lay between the germline ends. Germline loops: CDR1 LGHNA, CDR2 YSLEER.

The gene calls are TRBV5-1 and TRBJ2-1; 11 nucleotides line up with TRBD1. This CDR3 comprises 16 residues. The germline CDR1 and CDR2 sequences are SGHRS and YFSETQ. V lost 0 bases, J lost 4 bases, and 3 bases stayed unmatched. This chain's CDR3 is CASSLAGTGGYNEQFF. DNA of the CDR3: TGCGCCAGCAGCTTGGCAGGGACAGGGGGTTACAATGAGCAGTTCTTC.

The sample holds one count of this clone. The chain recombines TRBV4-1 with TRBJ1-5, with D possibly matching TRBD1 (5 bases). The V end lost 0 bases, the J end lost 2 bases, and 11 bases lay between the germline ends. There are 16 residues in the CDR3. Germline-derived CDR1 and CDR2 are MGHRA and YSYEKL. CDR3 protein: CASSQDWGECNQPQHF. In DNA form, the CDR3 reads TGCGCCAGCAGCCAAGATTGGGGGGAGTGCAATCAGCCCCAGCATTTT.

This chain uses TRBV28 with TRBJ1-5; no definite D call. The CDR3 runs to 15 residues. Germline CDR1 MDHEN, CDR2 SYDVKM. Between the trimmed V and J ends, which lost 3 bases and 7 bases, there was a span of 16 bases. The CDR3 sequence: CASSFTRSLSQPQHF. The CDR3 nucleotides read TGTGCCAGCAGTTTCACCAGGTCCTTATCACAGCCCCAGCATTTT.

The V call is TRBV4-1, the J call TRBJ1-6, with TRBD1 matching 11 bases. The V segment lost 4 bases and the J segment 7 bases; nucleotides outside the gene matches: 6. Germline V gene data show CDR1 as MGHRA and CDR2 as YSYEKL. The CDR3 totals 16 residues. The chain's CDR3 is CASSLGQGAGNSPLHF. As DNA, the CDR3 is TGCGCCAGCAGCCTAGGACAGGGGGCAGGAAATTCACCCCTCCACTTT.

This chain links TRBV6-5 with TRBJ1-6; no clear D gene. The germline V gene has CDR1 MNHEY and CDR2 SVGAGI. V was trimmed by 7 bases and J by 3 bases, leaving 10 bases between them. This CDR3 is 14 amino acids long. The CDR3 nucleotides are TGTGCCAGCAAAATGGGCCGCTATAATTCACCCCTCCACTTT. Translation: CASKMGRYNSPLHF.

V usage is TRBV9 and J usage is TRBJ1-5, with 10 bases aligning to TRBD1. V shed 7 bases, J shed 3 bases, and the junction held 4 bases outside the gene matches. The CDR3 loop spans 14 amino acids. Germline loops: CDR1 SGDLS, CDR2 YYNGEE. CDR3 in amino acids: CASGTGEVNQPQHF. CDR3 coding DNA: TGTGCCAGCGGGACAGGGGAGGTCAATCAGCCCCAGCATTTT. The variable domain in full, completed from reference TRBV9 and TRBJ1-5, reads DSGVTQTPKHLITATGQRVTLRCSPRSGDLSVYWYQQSLDQGLQFLIQYYNGEERAKGNILERFSAQQFPDLHSELNLSSLELGDSALYFCASGTGEVNQPQHFGDGTRLSIL.

This clone was detected only a few times. Here the CDR3 DNA reads TGTGCCAGCAGCTTCGTTTTGGGGGGTGCCACTGAAGCTTTCTTT. It codes for CASSFVLGGATEAFF. This chain connects TRBV5-5 to TRBJ1-1; tentatively, D is TRBD1 (5 bases). Germline loops: CDR1 SGHKS, CDR2 YYEKEE (reference sequence). The CDR3 is 15 residues long. V lost 2 bases and J 4 bases, leaving 15 bases between the germline ends.